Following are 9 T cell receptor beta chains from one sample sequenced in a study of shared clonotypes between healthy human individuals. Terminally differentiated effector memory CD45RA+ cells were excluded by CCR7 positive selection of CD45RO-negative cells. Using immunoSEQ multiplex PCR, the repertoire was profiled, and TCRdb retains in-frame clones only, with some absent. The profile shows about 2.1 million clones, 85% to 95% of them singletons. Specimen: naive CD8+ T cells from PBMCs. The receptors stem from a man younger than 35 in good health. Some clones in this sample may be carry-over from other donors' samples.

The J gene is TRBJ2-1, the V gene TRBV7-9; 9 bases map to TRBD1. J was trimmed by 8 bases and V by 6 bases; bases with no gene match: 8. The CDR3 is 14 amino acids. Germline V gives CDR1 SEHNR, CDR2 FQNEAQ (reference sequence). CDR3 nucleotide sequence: TGTGCCAGCAGGGGTACTACAGGGGGCGATGAGCAGTTCTTC. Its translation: CASRGTTGGDEQFF.

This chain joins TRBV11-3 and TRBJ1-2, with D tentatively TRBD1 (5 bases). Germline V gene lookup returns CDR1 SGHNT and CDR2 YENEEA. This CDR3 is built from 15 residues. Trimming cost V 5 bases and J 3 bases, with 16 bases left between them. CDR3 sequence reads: CASSPTGGLDYGYTF. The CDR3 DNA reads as TGTGCCAGCAGCCCCACCGGGGGACTTGACTATGGCTACACCTTC.

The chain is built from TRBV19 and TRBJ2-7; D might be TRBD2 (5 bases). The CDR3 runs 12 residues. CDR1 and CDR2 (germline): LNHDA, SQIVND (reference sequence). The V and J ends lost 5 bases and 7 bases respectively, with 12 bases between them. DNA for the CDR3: TGTGCCAGTAGTTATATTTCGGGGGAGCAGTACTTC. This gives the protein CASSYISGEQYF.

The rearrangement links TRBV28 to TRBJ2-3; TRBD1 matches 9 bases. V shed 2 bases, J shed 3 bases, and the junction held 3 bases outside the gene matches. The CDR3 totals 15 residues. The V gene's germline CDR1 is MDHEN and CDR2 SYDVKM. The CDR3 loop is CASSLGGTGTDTQYF. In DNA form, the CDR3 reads TGTGCCAGCAGTTTAGGCGGGACAGGGACAGATACGCAGTATTTT.

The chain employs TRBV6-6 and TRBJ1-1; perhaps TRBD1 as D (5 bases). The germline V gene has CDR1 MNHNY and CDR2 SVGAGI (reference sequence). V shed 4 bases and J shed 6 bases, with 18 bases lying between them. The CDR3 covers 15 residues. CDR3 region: CASSLGPGGVAEAFF. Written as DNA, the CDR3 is TGTGCCAGCAGTTTGGGGCCGGGCGGAGTCGCTGAAGCTTTCTTT.

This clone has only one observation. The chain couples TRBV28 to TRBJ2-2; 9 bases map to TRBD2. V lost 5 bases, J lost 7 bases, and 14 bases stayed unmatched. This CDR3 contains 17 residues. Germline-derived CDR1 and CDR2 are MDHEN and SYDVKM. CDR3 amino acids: CASSPGLIAGADGELFF. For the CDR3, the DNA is TGTGCCAGCAGTCCAGGGTTGATAGCGGGAGCGGACGGGGAGCTGTTTTTT.

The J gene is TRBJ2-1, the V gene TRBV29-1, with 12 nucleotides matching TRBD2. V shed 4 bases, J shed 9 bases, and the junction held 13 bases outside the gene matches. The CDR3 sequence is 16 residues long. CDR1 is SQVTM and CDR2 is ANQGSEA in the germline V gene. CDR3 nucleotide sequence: TGCAGCGTTGCTCCACTAGCGGGAGGATTTAACGGTGAGCAGTTCTTC. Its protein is CSVAPLAGGFNGEQFF.

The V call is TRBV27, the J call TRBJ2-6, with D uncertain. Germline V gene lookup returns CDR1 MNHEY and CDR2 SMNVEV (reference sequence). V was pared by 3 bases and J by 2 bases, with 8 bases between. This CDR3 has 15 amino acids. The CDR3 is CASSFMITGANVLTF. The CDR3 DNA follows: TGTGCCAGCAGTTTTATGATCACTGGGGCCAACGTCCTGACTTTC.

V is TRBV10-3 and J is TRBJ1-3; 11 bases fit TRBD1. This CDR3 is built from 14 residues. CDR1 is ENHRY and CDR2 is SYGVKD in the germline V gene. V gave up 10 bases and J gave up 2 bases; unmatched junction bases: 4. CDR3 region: CATRGQGAGNTIYF. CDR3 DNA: TGTGCCACTCGGGGACAGGGGGCTGGAAACACCATATATTTT.